This T cell receptor (beta chain) was observed in a study of response to subunit inactivated influenza vaccine. The V gene's germline CDR1 is SSHAT and CDR2 FNYEAQ (reference sequence). CDR3 length: 14 residues. TCRdb ran MiXCR on the RT-PCR reads and lists one entry per CDR3 protein. The sample lists about 160,000 distinct CDR3 sequences; roughly 10% were seen once. A few counts support this clonotype. A read error may produce the germline difference seen at one junction end. This chain connects TRBV7-7 to TRBJ2-7; TRBD1 matches 8 bases. The sequences come from non-naive T cells sorted from PBMCs, collected roughly 48 days after vaccination. The receptor comes from a man aged 45-65 years who received an inactivated influenza vaccine. In nucleotides, the CDR3 is TGTGCTAGCAGCCCAGGACAGGGCTACGACGAGCAGTACTTC. This sequence encodes CASSPGQGYDEQYF.